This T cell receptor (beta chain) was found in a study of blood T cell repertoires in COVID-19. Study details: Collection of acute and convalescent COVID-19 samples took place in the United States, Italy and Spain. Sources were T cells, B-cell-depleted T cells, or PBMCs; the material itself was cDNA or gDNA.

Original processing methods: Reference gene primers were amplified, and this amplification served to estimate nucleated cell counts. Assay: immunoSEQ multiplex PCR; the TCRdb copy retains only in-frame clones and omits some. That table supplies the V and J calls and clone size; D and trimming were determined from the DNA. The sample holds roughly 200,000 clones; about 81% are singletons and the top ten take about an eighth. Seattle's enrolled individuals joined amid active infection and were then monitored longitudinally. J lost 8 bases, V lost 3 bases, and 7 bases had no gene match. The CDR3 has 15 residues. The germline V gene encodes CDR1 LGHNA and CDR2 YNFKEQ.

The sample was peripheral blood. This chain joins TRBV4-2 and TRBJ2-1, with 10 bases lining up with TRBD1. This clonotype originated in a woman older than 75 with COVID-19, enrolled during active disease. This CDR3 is CASSHPGTGEDEQFF. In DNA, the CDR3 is TGTGCCAGCAGCCACCCCGGGACAGGGGAGGATGAGCAGTTCTTC.